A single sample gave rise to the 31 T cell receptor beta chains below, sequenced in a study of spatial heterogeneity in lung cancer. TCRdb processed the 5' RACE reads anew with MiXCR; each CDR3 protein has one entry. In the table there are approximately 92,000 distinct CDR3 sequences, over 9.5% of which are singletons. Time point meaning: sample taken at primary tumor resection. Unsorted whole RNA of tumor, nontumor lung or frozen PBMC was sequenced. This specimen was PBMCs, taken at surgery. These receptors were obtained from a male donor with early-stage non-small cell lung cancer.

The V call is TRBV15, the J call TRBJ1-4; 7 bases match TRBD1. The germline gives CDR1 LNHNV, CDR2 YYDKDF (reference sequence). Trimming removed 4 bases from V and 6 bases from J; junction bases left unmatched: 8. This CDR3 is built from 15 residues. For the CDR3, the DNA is TGTGCCACCAGCACCCAACGGACAGGTGATGAAAAACTGTTTTTT. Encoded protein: CATSTQRTGDEKLFF.

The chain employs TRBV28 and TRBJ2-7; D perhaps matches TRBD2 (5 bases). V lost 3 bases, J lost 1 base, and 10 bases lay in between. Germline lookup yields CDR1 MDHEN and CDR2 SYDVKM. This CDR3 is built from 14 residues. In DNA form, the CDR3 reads TGTGCCAGCAGTTTCAGCGGACGATCCTACGAGCAGTACTTC. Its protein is CASSFSGRSYEQYF.

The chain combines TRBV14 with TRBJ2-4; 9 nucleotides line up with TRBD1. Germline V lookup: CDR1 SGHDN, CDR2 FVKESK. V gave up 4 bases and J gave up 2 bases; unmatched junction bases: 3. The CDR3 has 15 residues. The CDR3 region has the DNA TGTGCCAGCAGCCGGACAGGGGAAACCAAAAACATTCAGTACTTC. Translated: CASSRTGETKNIQYF.

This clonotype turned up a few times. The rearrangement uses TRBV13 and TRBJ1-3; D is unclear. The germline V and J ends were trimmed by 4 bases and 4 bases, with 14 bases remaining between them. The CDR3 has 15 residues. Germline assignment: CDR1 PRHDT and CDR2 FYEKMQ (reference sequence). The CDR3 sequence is CASSSRATGGNTIYF. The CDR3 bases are TGTGCCAGCAGCTCGAGAGCGACGGGAGGAAACACCATATATTTT. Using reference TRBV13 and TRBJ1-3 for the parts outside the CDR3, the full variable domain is AAGVIQSPRHLIKEKRETATLKCYPIPRHDTVYWYQQGPGQDPQFLISFYEKMQSDKGSIPDRFSAQQFSDYHSELNMSSLELGDSALYFCASSSRATGGNTIYFGEGSWLTVV.

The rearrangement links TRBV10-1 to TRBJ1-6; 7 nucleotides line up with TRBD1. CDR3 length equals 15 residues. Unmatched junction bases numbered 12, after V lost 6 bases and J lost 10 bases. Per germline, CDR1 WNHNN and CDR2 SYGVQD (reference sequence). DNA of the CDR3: TGCGCCAGCAGCGAGGGGACAGCCTCTTGGTCACCCCTCCACTTT. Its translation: CASSEGTASWSPLHF.

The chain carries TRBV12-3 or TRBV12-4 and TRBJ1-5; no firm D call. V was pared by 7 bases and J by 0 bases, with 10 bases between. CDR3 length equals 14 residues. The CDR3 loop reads CASTDGNSNQPQHF. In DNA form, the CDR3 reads TGTGCCAGCACGGACGGCAATAGCAATCAGCCCCAGCATTTT.

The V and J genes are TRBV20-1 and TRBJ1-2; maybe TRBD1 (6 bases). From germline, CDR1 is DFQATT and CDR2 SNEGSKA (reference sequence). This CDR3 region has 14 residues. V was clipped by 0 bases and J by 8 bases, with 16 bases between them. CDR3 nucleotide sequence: TGCAGTGCTAGAGATTTCGGGGGGCTTTTGGGCTACACCTTC. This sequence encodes CSARDFGGLLGYTF.

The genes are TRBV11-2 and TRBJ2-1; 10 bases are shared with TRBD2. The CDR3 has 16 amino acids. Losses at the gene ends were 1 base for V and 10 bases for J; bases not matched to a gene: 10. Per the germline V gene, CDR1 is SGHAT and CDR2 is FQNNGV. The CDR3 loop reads CASSLGLAGFRTEQFF. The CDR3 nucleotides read TGTGCCAGCAGCTTAGGACTAGCGGGCTTTCGGACGGAGCAGTTCTTC.

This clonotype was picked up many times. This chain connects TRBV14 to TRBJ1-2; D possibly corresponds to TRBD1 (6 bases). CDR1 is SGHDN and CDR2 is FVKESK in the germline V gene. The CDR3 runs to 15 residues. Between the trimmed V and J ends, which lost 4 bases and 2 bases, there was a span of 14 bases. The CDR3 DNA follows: TGTGCCAGCAGCCCCCGGACAGATGGGAACTATGGCTACACCTTC. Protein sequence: CASSPRTDGNYGYTF.

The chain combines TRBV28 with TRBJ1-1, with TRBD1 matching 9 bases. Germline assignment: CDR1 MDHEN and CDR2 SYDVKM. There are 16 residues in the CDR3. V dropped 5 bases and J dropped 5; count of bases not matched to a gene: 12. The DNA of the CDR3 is TGTGCCAGCAGTCCACTCGGAGGACAGGGGAGGACTGAAGCTTTCTTT. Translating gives CASSPLGGQGRTEAFF.

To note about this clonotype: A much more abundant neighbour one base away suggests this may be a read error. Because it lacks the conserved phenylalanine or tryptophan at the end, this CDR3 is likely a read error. The CDR3 here is CASSLTTANYGYTY. The DNA for the CDR3 is TGTGCCAGCAGCTTGACAACAGCAAACTATGGCTACACCTAC. V and J are TRBV5-4 and TRBJ1-2, with D unresolved. Germline loops: CDR1 SGHNT, CDR2 YYREEE (reference sequence). The CDR3 runs to 14 residues. Trimming pared 1 base from V and 2 bases from J, leaving 9 bases between.

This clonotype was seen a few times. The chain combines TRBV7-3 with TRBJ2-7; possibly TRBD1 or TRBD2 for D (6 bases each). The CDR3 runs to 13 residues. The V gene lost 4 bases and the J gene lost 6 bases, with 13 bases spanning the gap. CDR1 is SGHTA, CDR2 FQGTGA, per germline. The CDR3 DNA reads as TGTGCCAGCAGCTCCACCGGGGGCGGCGAGCAGTACTTC. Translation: CASSSTGGGEQYF.

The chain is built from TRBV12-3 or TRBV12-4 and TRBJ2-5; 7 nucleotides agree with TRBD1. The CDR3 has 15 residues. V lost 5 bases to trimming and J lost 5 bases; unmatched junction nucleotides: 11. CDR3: CASSPQRGRRETQYF. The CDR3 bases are TGTGCCAGCAGTCCTCAGAGGGGGCGACGGGAGACCCAGTACTTC.

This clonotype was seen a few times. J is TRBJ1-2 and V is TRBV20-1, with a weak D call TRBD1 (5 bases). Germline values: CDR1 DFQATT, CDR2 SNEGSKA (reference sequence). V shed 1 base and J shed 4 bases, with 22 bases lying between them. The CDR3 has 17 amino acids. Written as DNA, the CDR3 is TGCAGTGCTAGAGCCTCCATGGACAACACGGGCTTCTATGGCTACACCTTC. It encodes CSARASMDNTGFYGYTF.

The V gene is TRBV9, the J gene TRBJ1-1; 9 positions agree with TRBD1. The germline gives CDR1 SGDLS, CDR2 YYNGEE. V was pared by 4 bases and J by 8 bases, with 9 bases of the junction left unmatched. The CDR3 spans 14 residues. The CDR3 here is CASSSVDRGGEAFF. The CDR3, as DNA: TGTGCCAGCAGCTCGGTGGACAGGGGCGGGGAAGCTTTCTTT.

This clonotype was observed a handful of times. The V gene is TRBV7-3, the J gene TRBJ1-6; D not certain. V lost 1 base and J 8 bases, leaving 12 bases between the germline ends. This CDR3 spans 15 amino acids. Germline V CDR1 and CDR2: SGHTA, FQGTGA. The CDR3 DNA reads TGTGCCAGCAGCTTAATAGCTGGGGAACATTCACCCCTCCACTTT. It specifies CASSLIAGEHSPLHF.

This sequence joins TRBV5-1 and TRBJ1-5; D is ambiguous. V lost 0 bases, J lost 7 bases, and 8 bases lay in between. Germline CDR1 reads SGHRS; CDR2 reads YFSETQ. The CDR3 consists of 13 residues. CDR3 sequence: CASSLGAGQPQHF. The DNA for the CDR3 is TGCGCCAGCAGCTTGGGAGCCGGGCAGCCCCAGCATTTT.

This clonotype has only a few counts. CDR3 sequence (DNA): TGTGCCAGCAGTCTACGACTAGCAGAGACCCAGTACTTC. Residues: CASSLRLAETQYF. This sequence joins TRBV27 and TRBJ2-5; 7 positions match TRBD2. This CDR3 spans 13 amino acids. CDR1 MNHEY and CDR2 SMNVEV come from the germline V gene (reference sequence). Unmatched junction bases numbered 4, after V lost 5 bases and J lost 4 bases.

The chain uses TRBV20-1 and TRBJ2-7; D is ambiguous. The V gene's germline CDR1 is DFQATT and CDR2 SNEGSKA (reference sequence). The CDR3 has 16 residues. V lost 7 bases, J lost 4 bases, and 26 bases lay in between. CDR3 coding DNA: TGCAGTGGTAACGCCCCCGAGATAGGGCGTCTATACGAGCAGTACTTC. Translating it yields CSGNAPEIGRLYEQYF.

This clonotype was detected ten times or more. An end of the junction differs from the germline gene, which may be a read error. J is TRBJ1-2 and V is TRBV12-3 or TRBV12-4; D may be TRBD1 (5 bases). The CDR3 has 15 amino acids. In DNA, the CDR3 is TGTGCCAGCAGATTAGGTCAGGGAACCTTCTATGGCTACACCTTC. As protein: CASRLGQGTFYGYTF.

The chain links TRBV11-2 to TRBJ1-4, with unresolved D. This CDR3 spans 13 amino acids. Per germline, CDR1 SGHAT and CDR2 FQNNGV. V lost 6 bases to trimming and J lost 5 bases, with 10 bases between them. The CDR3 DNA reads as TGTGCCAGCAGACGCCCGGGGAATGAAAAACTGTTTTTT. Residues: CASRRPGNEKLFF.

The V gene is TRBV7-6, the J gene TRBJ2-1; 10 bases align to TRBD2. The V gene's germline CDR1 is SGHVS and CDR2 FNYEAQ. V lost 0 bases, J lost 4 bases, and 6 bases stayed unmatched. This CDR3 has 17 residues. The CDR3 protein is CASSLAALAGRYNEQFF. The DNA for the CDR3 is TGTGCCAGCAGCTTAGCGGCACTAGCGGGACGGTACAATGAGCAGTTCTTC.

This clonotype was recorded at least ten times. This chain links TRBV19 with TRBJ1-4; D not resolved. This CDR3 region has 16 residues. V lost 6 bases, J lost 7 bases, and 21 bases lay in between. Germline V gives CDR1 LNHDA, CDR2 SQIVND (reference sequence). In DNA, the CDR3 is TGTGCCAGTAGCCCGACCTTCGAGGGCTTGGGTGAAAAACTGTTTTTT. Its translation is CASSPTFEGLGEKLFF.

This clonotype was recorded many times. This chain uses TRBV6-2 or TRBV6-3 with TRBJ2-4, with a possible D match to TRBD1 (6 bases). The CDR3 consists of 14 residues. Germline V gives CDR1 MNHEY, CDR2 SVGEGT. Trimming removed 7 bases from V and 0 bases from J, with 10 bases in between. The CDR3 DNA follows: TGTGCCAGCACCGACAGGATAGCCAAAAACATTCAGTACTTC. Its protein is CASTDRIAKNIQYF.

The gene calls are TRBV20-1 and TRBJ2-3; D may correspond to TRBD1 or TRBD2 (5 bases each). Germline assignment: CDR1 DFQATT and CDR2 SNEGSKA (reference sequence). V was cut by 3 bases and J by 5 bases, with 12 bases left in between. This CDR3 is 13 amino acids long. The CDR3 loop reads CSASSRAGDTQYF. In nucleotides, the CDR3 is TGCAGTGCTAGCAGCAGGGCGGGAGATACGCAGTATTTT.

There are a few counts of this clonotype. CDR3 nucleotides: TGTGCCAGCAGCTTAACGGTGGATATGCGGGGAGTCTATGGCTACACCTTC. Translation: CASSLTVDMRGVYGYTF. This chain connects TRBV7-2 to TRBJ1-2; D is undetermined. The CDR3 sequence is 17 residues long. Germline CDR1 and CDR2: SGHTA and FQGNSA. Trimming cost V 2 bases and J 4 bases, with 20 bases left between them. The whole variable domain, remainder taken from reference TRBV7-2 and TRBJ1-2, is GAGVSQSPSNKVTEKGKDVELRCDPISGHTALYWYRQSLGQGLEFLIYFQGNSAPDKSGLPSDRFSAERTGGSVSTLTIQRTQQEDSAVYLCASSLTVDMRGVYGYTFGSGTRLTVV.

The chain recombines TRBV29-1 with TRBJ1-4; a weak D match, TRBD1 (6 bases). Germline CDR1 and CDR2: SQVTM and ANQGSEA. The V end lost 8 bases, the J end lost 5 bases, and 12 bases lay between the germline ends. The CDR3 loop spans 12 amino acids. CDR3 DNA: TGCAGCTACAAGGGGGTCAATGAAAAACTGTTTTTT. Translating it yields CSYKGVNEKLFF.

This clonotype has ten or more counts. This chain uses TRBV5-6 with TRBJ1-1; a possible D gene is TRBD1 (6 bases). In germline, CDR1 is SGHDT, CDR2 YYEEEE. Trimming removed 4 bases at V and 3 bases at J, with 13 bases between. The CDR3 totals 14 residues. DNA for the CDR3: TGTGCCAGCAGCCGCGGGACATTGTACACTGAAGCTTTCTTT. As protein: CASSRGTLYTEAFF.

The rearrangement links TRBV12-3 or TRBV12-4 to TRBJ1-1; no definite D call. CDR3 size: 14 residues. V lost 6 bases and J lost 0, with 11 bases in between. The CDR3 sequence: CASSRSVMNTEAFF. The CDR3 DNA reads TGTGCCAGCAGCAGGTCAGTCATGAACACTGAAGCTTTCTTT.

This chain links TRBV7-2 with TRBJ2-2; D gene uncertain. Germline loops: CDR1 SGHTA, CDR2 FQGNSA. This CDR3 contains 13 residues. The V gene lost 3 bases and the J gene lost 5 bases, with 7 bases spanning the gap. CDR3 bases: TGTGCCAGCAGCTTTACACAAACCGGGGAGCTGTTTTTT. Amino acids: CASSFTQTGELFF.

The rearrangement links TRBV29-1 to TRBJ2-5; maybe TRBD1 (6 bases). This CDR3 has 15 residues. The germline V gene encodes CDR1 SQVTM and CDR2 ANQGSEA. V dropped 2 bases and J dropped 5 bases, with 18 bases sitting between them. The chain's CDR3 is CSVEKFAGESETQYF. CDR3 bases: TGCAGCGTTGAAAAGTTTGCAGGGGAGTCGGAGACCCAGTACTTC.